A single sample is the source of the 19 T cell receptor beta chains below, sequenced in a study of shared clonotypes between healthy human individuals. TCRdb's copy holds only in-frame clones and misses some; the assay was immunoSEQ multiplex PCR. The top ten clones hold approximately 0.057% of a sample with some 580,000 clones, roughly 97% of them seen once. The sequencing sample was made of naive CD4+ T cells sorted from blood. Subset reported: CD45RA+ positively selected. The receptors originated from a woman aged 30 to 39 in good health.

V and J are TRBV19 and TRBJ2-1, with D possibly matching TRBD2 (6 bases). This CDR3 comprises 14 residues. The germline CDR1 and CDR2 sequences are LNHDA and SQIVND (reference sequence). V lost 4 bases and J lost 3, with 10 bases in between. The CDR3: CASSTAGGYNEQFF. The CDR3, as DNA: TGTGCCAGTAGTACCGCCGGGGGCTACAATGAGCAGTTCTTC.

J is TRBJ2-3 and V is TRBV28; 7 bases fit TRBD2. The CDR3 length is 12 residues. The germline gives CDR1 MDHEN, CDR2 SYDVKM. Unmatched junction bases numbered 1, after V lost 8 bases and J lost 2 bases. The CDR3 is CASRGDTDTQYF. CDR3 bases: TGTGCCAGCCGGGGGGACACAGATACGCAGTATTTT.

The chain links TRBV11-2 to TRBJ2-2; 8 nucleotides align to TRBD2. The V gene's germline CDR1 is SGHAT and CDR2 FQNNGV. The CDR3 runs to 16 residues. The junction had 11 bases not matched to a gene; V was cut back by 4 bases and J by 7 bases. CDR3 bases: TGTGCCAGCAGCTGGAGCGGGACTAGAGGCGTCGGGGAGCTGTTTTTT. As protein: CASSWSGTRGVGELFF.

CDR3 bases: TGCGCCAGCAGCCAAACTGGGACGAGGCTCGACTTCAATGAGCAGTTCTTC. Translated: CASSQTGTRLDFNEQFF. V is TRBV4-1 and J is TRBJ2-1; D tentatively fits TRBD1 or TRBD2 (5 bases each). From germline, CDR1 is MGHRA and CDR2 YSYEKL. The CDR3 runs 17 residues. V lost 2 bases and J lost 6, with 20 bases in between.

The rearrangement links TRBV6-1 to TRBJ1-5; TRBD1 matches at 7 bases. CDR3 size: 15 residues. CDR1 is MNHNS, CDR2 SASEGT, per germline. V shed 4 bases and J 4 bases; nucleotides not matched to a gene: 7. DNA for the CDR3: TGTGCCAGCAGTGGGGGGAAGACAGGGAATCAGCCCCAGCATTTT. Amino acids: CASSGGKTGNQPQHF.

The chain employs TRBV10-3 and TRBJ2-7; 8 nucleotides align to TRBD1. Trimming cost V 5 bases and J 6 bases; bases outside gene matches: 12. The CDR3 has 15 amino acids. CDR1 ENHRY and CDR2 SYGVKD come from the germline V gene. The CDR3 sequence: CAISKQDRDGGEQYF. CDR3 coding DNA: TGTGCCATCAGTAAACAGGACAGGGACGGTGGCGAGCAGTACTTC.

The V and J genes are TRBV5-1 and TRBJ2-7, with D maybe TRBD1 (6 bases). The CDR3 runs 14 residues. Trimming stripped 0 bases from V and 3 bases from J, with 10 bases between. Germline CDR1 SGHRS, CDR2 YFSETQ. The CDR3 sequence is CASSLGQAYYEQYF. The CDR3, as DNA: TGCGCCAGCAGCTTGGGACAGGCCTACTACGAGCAGTACTTC.

The chain recombines TRBV11-3 with TRBJ2-2; 8 positions match TRBD2. Germline V gene data show CDR1 as SGHNT and CDR2 as YENEEA. The length of the CDR3 is 16 residues. After removal of 5 bases from V and 2 bases from J, the junction contained 7 bases not matched to a gene. The DNA for the CDR3 is TGTGCCAGCAGCCCTCTTAGCGGGATTAACACCGGGGAGCTGTTTTTT. Amino acids: CASSPLSGINTGELFF.

This clone appeared once. This chain uses TRBV11-3 with TRBJ1-5; no firm D call. The germline V gene encodes CDR1 SGHNT and CDR2 YENEEA. The germline V and J ends were trimmed by 2 bases and 5 bases, with 4 bases remaining between them. This CDR3 spans 12 amino acids. The CDR3: CASSLSDQPQHF. CDR3 DNA sequence: TGTGCCAGCAGCTTAAGCGATCAGCCCCAGCATTTT. Complete variable domain (other parts from reference TRBV11-3 and TRBJ1-5): EAGVVQSPRYKIIEKKQPVAFWCNPISGHNTLYWYLQNLGQGPELLIRYENEEAVDDSQLPKDRFSAERLKGVDSTLKIQPAELGDSAVYLCASSLSDQPQHFGDGTRLSIL.

This clone was recorded once. The chain couples TRBV6-6 to TRBJ2-3; 7 bases line up with TRBD2. The germline CDR1 and CDR2 sequences are MNHNY and SVGAGI (reference sequence). Unmatched junction bases numbered 7, after V lost 6 bases and J lost 4 bases. The CDR3 consists of 14 residues. The chain's CDR3 is CASSQLAQADTQYF. The CDR3 coding sequence is TGTGCCAGCAGCCAACTAGCGCAAGCAGATACGCAGTATTTT.

The chain carries TRBV11-3 and TRBJ2-2; 13 bases are a match to TRBD2. The CDR3 runs to 16 residues. The J segment lost 6 bases and the V segment lost 5 bases, leaving 6 bases of the junction unmatched. Germline CDR1 and CDR2: SGHNT and YENEEA. The CDR3 sequence is CASSIRTSGSPGELFF. In nucleotides, the CDR3 is TGTGCCAGCAGCATAAGGACTAGCGGGAGTCCCGGGGAGCTGTTTTTT.

J is TRBJ1-1 and V is TRBV5-6, with 7 bases that match TRBD1. Per germline, CDR1 SGHDT and CDR2 YYEEEE. The junction had 0 bases not matched to a gene; V was cut back by 0 bases and J by 1 base. CDR3 length: 14 amino acids. The CDR3 nucleotides are TGTGCCAGCAGCTTGGGGACAGGGAACACTGAAGCTTTCTTT. Its protein is CASSLGTGNTEAFF.

This chain uses TRBV5-4 with TRBJ2-7; D may correspond to TRBD1 or TRBD2 (5 bases each). The germline gives CDR1 SGHNT, CDR2 YYREEE (reference sequence). The CDR3 has 16 residues. V lost 1 base and J 2 bases, leaving 16 bases between the germline ends. The CDR3 coding sequence is TGTGCCAGCAGCTTGAATCGTGCCTTGGGGGCCTACGAGCAGTACTTC. Amino acids: CASSLNRALGAYEQYF.

This chain connects TRBV25-1 to TRBJ2-1, with D unclear. V gave up 3 bases and J gave up 2 bases, with 11 bases separating them. This CDR3 spans 15 amino acids. Germline V gives CDR1 MGHDK, CDR2 SYGVNS. CDR3: CASSDAGSPYNEQFF. The CDR3 coding sequence is TGTGCCAGCAGTGACGCCGGGTCCCCCTACAATGAGCAGTTCTTC. The full variable domain, rest sourced from reference TRBV25-1 and TRBJ2-1, is EADIYQTPRYLVIGTGKKITLECSQTMGHDKMYWYQQDPGMELHLIHYSYGVNSTEKGDLSSESTVSRIRTEHFPLTLESARPSHTSQYLCASSDAGSPYNEQFFGPGTRLTVL.

The chain is built from TRBV30 and TRBJ2-3; D could derive from TRBD1 or TRBD2 (6 bases each). Germline V gives CDR1 GTSNPN, CDR2 SVGIG (reference sequence). The length of the CDR3 is 14 residues. V shed 6 bases and J shed 7 bases, with 20 bases lying between them. CDR3 sequence: CACEGGGSIYTQYF. CDR3 DNA sequence: TGTGCCTGTGAGGGGGGTGGGAGCATTTATACGCAGTATTTT.

This clone has just one count. At one of its ends the junction is not consistent with the germline gene, which may arise from a read error. This chain joins TRBV28 and TRBJ2-7; TRBD1 aligns across 8 bases. The CDR3 contains 11 residues. CDR1 MDHEN and CDR2 SYDVKM come from the germline V gene. The CDR3 here is CASSLEDRVDF. The CDR3 DNA sequence: TGTGCCAGCAGTCTCGAGGACAGGGTAGACTTC.

The chain links TRBV5-6 to TRBJ1-4; tentatively, D is TRBD1 (6 bases). The V and J ends lost 4 bases and 5 bases respectively, with 12 bases between them. Germline values: CDR1 SGHDT, CDR2 YYEEEE. The CDR3 is 14 residues long. CDR3 residues: CASSEGGRNEKLFF. The DNA for the CDR3 is TGTGCCAGCAGCGAGGGGGGCCGGAATGAAAAACTGTTTTTT.

The CDR3 DNA follows: TGTGCCACCCGTCCCGCGTCTGGAAACACCATATATTTT. This translates into CATRPASGNTIYF. The V and J genes are TRBV19 and TRBJ1-3; no clear D gene. In germline, CDR1 is LNHDA, CDR2 SQIVND (reference sequence). V gave up 10 bases and J gave up 1 base, with 11 bases separating them. The CDR3 is made up of 13 amino acids.

The genes are TRBV15 and TRBJ2-5; the D gene is possibly TRBD2 (6 bases). V was cut by 3 bases and J by 4 bases, with 12 bases left in between. This CDR3 is 14 amino acids long. In germline, CDR1 is LNHNV, CDR2 YYDKDF (reference sequence). The CDR3 DNA is TGTGCCACCAGCAGGAGGCGGGGTTTAGAGACCCAGTACTTC. This encodes CATSRRRGLETQYF. Full variable domain (missing parts from reference TRBV15 and TRBJ2-5): DAMVIQNPRYQVTQFGKPVTLSCSQTLNHNVMYWYQQKSSQAPKLLFHYYDKDFNNEADTPDNFQSRRPNTSFCFLDIRSPGLGDTAMYLCATSRRRGLETQYFGPGTRLLVL.